This T cell receptor beta chain was captured in a study of blood T cell repertoires in COVID-19. Study overall: The study drew acute and convalescent COVID-19 samples from the United States, Italy and Spain. T cells, B-cell-depleted T cells, or PBMCs supplied cDNA or gDNA.

This clone showed up just once. Germline V CDR1 and CDR2: LGHDT, YNNKEL (reference sequence). V lost 0 bases and J lost 0; bases outside the gene matches: 6. This CDR3 region has 17 residues. Per the original data handling: Amplification of reference gene primers provided the estimated nucleated cell counts. Repertoires were generated with immunoSEQ multiplex PCR, while TCRdb's copy carries only in-frame clones and drops some. The V and J calls and clone size are taken from that table; D and trimming were inferred from the DNA. This sample has 220,000 or so clones, with approximately 85% found just once.

The receptor was isolated from a man between 45 and 60 years old who had recovered from COVID-19. The rearrangement joins TRBV3-1 (or the pseudogene TRBV3-2) to TRBJ2-5; 8 bases agree with TRBD2. Material: peripheral blood. DNA of the CDR3: TGTGCCAGCAGCCAAGATATCCAGCGGGAGTACCAAGAGACCCAGTACTTC. This gives the protein CASSQDIQREYQETQYF.